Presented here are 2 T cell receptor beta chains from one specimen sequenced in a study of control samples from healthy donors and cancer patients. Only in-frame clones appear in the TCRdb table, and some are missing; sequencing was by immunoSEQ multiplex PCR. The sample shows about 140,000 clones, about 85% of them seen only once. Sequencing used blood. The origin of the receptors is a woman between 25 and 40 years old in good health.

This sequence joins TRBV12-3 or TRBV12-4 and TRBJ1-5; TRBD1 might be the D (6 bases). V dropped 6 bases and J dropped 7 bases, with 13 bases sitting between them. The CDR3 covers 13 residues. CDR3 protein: CASSLQGVQPQHF. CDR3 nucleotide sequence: TGTGCCAGCAGCTTACAGGGCGTGCAGCCCCAGCATTTT.

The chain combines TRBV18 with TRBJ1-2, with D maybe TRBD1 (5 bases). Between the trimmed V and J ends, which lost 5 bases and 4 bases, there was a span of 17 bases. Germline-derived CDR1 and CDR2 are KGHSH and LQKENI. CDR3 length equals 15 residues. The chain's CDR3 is CASSAGHPTVYGYTF. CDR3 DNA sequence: TGTGCCAGCTCAGCAGGACATCCCACAGTCTATGGCTACACCTTC.